Each of the 22 T cell receptor beta chains below was sequenced from the same sample in a study of blood T cell repertoires in COVID-19. Generated by immunoSEQ multiplex PCR, the TCRdb table keeps only in-frame clones and is missing some. The sample contains 150,000 or so clones, roughly nine tenths of which appear only once. Sequencing was carried out using peripheral blood. These receptors all stem from a man younger than 35 with COVID-19, enrolled during active disease.

This chain connects TRBV5-8 to TRBJ1-2; unclear D gene. Looked up from germline, CDR1 is SGHTS and CDR2 is YDEGEE. Trimming took 4 bases from V and 2 from J, leaving 6 bases between them. The CDR3 has 12 amino acids. This chain's CDR3 is CASSAENYGYTF. The CDR3 bases are TGTGCCAGCAGCGCCGAGAACTATGGCTACACCTTC. Full variable domain (missing parts from reference TRBV5-8 and TRBJ1-2): EAGVTQSPTHLIKTRGQQATLRCSPISGHTSVYWYQQALGLGLQFLLWYDEGEERNRGNFPPRFSGRQFPNYSSELNVNALELEDSALYLCASSAENYGYTFGSGTRLTVV.

The chain combines TRBV7-9 with TRBJ2-1, with 12 bases lining up with TRBD2. This CDR3 contains 17 residues. V lost 1 base to trimming and J lost 9 bases; unmatched junction nucleotides: 10. Germline V gene data show CDR1 as SEHNR and CDR2 as FQNEAQ (reference sequence). The CDR3 DNA is TGTGCCAGCAGCTTAGACAGACTAGCGGGAGTGGAAGTTGAGCAGTTCTTC. Residues: CASSLDRLAGVEVEQFF.

The V and J genes are TRBV10-3 and TRBJ2-5; weak D call: TRBD2 (7 bases). Germline lookup yields CDR1 ENHRY and CDR2 SYGVKD. CDR3 size: 18 residues. V lost 4 bases and J lost 5, with 26 bases in between. This CDR3 is CAISAPPRAGEGGETQYF. CDR3 coding DNA: TGTGCCATCAGTGCCCCCCCCAGGGCAGGGGAGGGTGGTGAGACCCAGTACTTC.

V gene TRBV6-5 combines with J gene TRBJ2-1, with TRBD1 matching 9 bases. Unmatched junction bases numbered 5, after V lost 4 bases and J lost 7 bases. CDR1 is MNHEY and CDR2 is SVGAGI in the germline V gene. The CDR3 loop spans 14 amino acids. The CDR3 coding sequence is TGTGCCAGCAGTTGGGACAGGGAGCGTAATGAGCAGTTCTTC. It encodes CASSWDRERNEQFF.

The chain has TRBV10-3 and TRBJ1-1; 9 nucleotides align to TRBD1. The trim removed 10 bases at V and 10 bases at J, leaving 19 bases unmatched. From germline, CDR1 is ENHRY and CDR2 SYGVKD. This CDR3 contains 15 residues. The CDR3 is CATVPGQGTPFGAFF. The CDR3 DNA reads TGTGCCACCGTCCCGGGACAGGGAACCCCTTTCGGAGCTTTCTTT.

This clone was found a few times. The V call is TRBV7-8, the J call TRBJ2-1, with 11 bases identical to TRBD1. The CDR3 length is 16 residues. The V gene end was trimmed by 1 base and the J gene end by 8 bases; junction bases not matched to a gene: 7. The germline V gene encodes CDR1 SGHVS and CDR2 FQNEAQ. The DNA of the CDR3 is TGTGCCAGCAGCTTAGGAAGGACAGGGGGCAAGTATGAGCAGTTCTTC. This gives the protein CASSLGRTGGKYEQFF.

The CDR3 sequence: CASSHRGSSNYGYTF. In DNA form, the CDR3 reads TGCGCCAGCAGCCACCGCGGGAGTTCGAACTATGGCTACACCTTC. The chain employs TRBV4-3 and TRBJ1-2; no firm D call. V gave up 3 bases and J gave up 2 bases, with 13 bases separating them. Germline V gene lookup returns CDR1 LGHNA and CDR2 YSLEER. There are 15 residues in the CDR3.

The chain carries TRBV28 and TRBJ2-7; TRBD1 might be the D (6 bases). Germline CDR1 reads MDHEN; CDR2 reads SYDVKM. This CDR3 contains 18 residues. Trimming took off 2 bases at V and 0 bases at J, with 20 bases between the two ends. The CDR3 bases are TGTGCCAGCAGTTTAAGAACGGACAGACTTGCCCTCTCCTACGAGCAGTACTTC. Its protein is CASSLRTDRLALSYEQYF.

The rearrangement uses TRBV7-3 and TRBJ2-3, with TRBD2 identical over 8 bases. The CDR3 consists of 14 residues. The germline V gene has CDR1 SGHTA and CDR2 FQGTGA. After removal of 5 bases from V and 3 bases from J, the junction contained 4 bases not matched to a gene. CDR3 sequence: CASSPGLVTDTQYF. CDR3 nucleotides: TGTGCCAGCAGCCCGGGACTAGTTACAGATACGCAGTATTTT. Together with reference TRBV7-3 and TRBJ2-3, the CDR3 gives the full variable domain: GAGVSQTPSNKVTEKGKYVELRCDPISGHTALYWYRQSLGQGPEFLIYFQGTGAADDSGLPNDRFFAVRPEGSVSTLKIQRTERGDSAVYLCASSPGLVTDTQYFGPGTRLTVL.

The V and J genes are TRBV13 and TRBJ2-1, with 7 nucleotides matching TRBD2. Germline V lookup: CDR1 PRHDT, CDR2 FYEKMQ (reference sequence). Trimming took 6 bases from V and 4 from J; bases not matched to a gene: 12. The CDR3 spans 16 residues. CDR3 region: CASSPEWEGLYNEQFF. CDR3 DNA sequence: TGTGCCAGCAGTCCGGAGTGGGAGGGCTTATACAATGAGCAGTTCTTC.

A few counts support this clone. J is TRBJ2-7 and V is TRBV5-3; D remains unclear. TRBV5-3 is classed as an ORF, of uncertain function. Trimming removed 1 base from V and 6 bases from J, with 29 bases in between. The CDR3 length is 19 residues. The CDR3 DNA follows: TGTGCCAGAAGCTTGTTCTACTCTCGATACGCAGGTCAAGTCTGCGAGCAGTACTTC. Translation gives CARSLFYSRYAGQVCEQYF.

Concerning this clone itself: One end of the junction does not line up with germline, which may come from a read error. The V call is TRBV28, the J call TRBJ1-4; perhaps TRBD1 as D (6 bases). CDR1 MDHEN and CDR2 SYDVKM come from the germline V gene. CDR3 length: 14 residues. CDR3 in amino acids: CANSKGGQNGKLFF. For the CDR3, the DNA is TGTGCCAACAGTAAAGGTGGACAGAACGGAAAACTGTTTTTT.

This chain connects TRBV9 to TRBJ2-3, with 8 bases aligning to TRBD2. After removal of 0 bases from V and 4 bases from J, the junction contained 7 bases not matched to a gene. Germline V gene lookup returns CDR1 SGDLS and CDR2 YYNGEE. CDR3 length: 16 residues. This CDR3 reads CASSVDGSGVADTQYF. CDR3 nucleotide sequence: TGTGCCAGCAGCGTAGATGGTAGCGGGGTGGCAGATACGCAGTATTTT.

This clone came up once. The chain combines TRBV10-3 with TRBJ2-7, with 9 bases aligning to TRBD1. CDR1 is ENHRY, CDR2 SYGVKD, per germline. The CDR3 consists of 17 residues. V lost 1 base to trimming and J lost 4 bases; unmatched junction nucleotides: 11. The CDR3 sequence is CAISEFENRGRIYEQYF. DNA of the CDR3: TGTGCCATCAGTGAGTTCGAAAACAGGGGGCGGATTTACGAGCAGTACTTC.

Only one count was recorded for this clone. The rearrangement joins TRBV28 to TRBJ2-7; the D gene is possibly TRBD2 (6 bases). Trimming pared 3 bases from V and 2 bases from J, leaving 14 bases between. Germline CDR1 MDHEN, CDR2 SYDVKM. The CDR3 runs 15 residues. CDR3 DNA: TGTGCCAGCAGTTTGGGGCGGGACCAGACCTACGAGCAGTACTTC. Encoded protein: CASSLGRDQTYEQYF. Based on the CDR3 plus reference TRBV28 and TRBJ2-7, the full variable domain is DVKVTQSSRYLVKRTGEKVFLECVQDMDHENMFWYRQDPGLGLRLIYFSYDVKMKEKGDIPEGYSVSREKKERFSLILESASTNQTSMYLCASSLGRDQTYEQYFGPGTRLTVT.

V usage is TRBV2 and J usage is TRBJ2-2; D is possibly TRBD2 (6 bases). Deletions cut 4 bases from V and 6 bases from J, with 6 bases between. From germline, CDR1 is SNHLY and CDR2 FYNNEI. There are 12 residues in the CDR3. The DNA of the CDR3 is TGTGCCAGCAGTGGGGGGGCCGGGGAGCTGTTTTTT. It encodes CASSGGAGELFF.

This clone was detected once. The chain joins TRBV7-6 to TRBJ1-4, with 9 bases matching TRBD1. CDR3 length: 15 amino acids. Losses at the gene ends were 1 base for V and 8 bases for J; bases not matched to a gene: 5. The germline V gene encodes CDR1 SGHVS and CDR2 FNYEAQ. The CDR3 sequence is CASSLGDREEEKLFF. The CDR3 DNA reads as TGTGCCAGCAGCTTAGGGGACAGGGAGGAAGAAAAACTGTTTTTT.

This chain connects TRBV7-9 to TRBJ2-7, with D perhaps TRBD1 (6 bases). V was clipped by 5 bases and J by 5 bases, with 13 bases between them. This CDR3 has 13 amino acids. The V gene's germline CDR1 is SEHNR and CDR2 FQNEAQ (reference sequence). The CDR3 bases are TGTGCCAGCAGCAAACAGGGCACCCACGAGCAGTACTTC. Residues: CASSKQGTHEQYF.

V and J are TRBV3-1 (or the pseudogene TRBV3-2) and TRBJ2-1, with 9 bases matching TRBD2. CDR3 size: 16 residues. J was trimmed by 8 bases and V by 0 bases; bases with no gene match: 8. Germline V gene sequence: CDR1 LGHDT, CDR2 YNNKEL (reference sequence). The CDR3 is CASSQEGLAGKHEQFF. In DNA, the CDR3 is TGTGCCAGCAGCCAAGAGGGGCTAGCGGGAAAACATGAGCAGTTCTTC.

The chain recombines TRBV25-1 with TRBJ2-1, with D uncertain. This CDR3 contains 14 residues. Germline CDR1 reads MGHDK; CDR2 reads SYGVNS. The germline V and J ends were trimmed by 3 bases and 1 base, with 7 bases remaining between them. CDR3 in amino acids: CASSDSSSYNEQFF. CDR3 coding DNA: TGTGCCAGCAGTGACAGTTCATCCTACAATGAGCAGTTCTTC.

The chain joins TRBV3-1 (or the pseudogene TRBV3-2) to TRBJ1-5; D may be TRBD1 (6 bases). The CDR3 runs 15 residues. From germline, CDR1 is LGHDT and CDR2 YNNKEL (reference sequence). Trimming took off 1 base at V and 7 bases at J, with 14 bases between the two ends. Here the CDR3 DNA reads TGTGCCAGCAGCCAAGTGCAGGGGCCTGGGCAGCCCCAGCATTTT. The encoded protein is CASSQVQGPGQPQHF.

J is TRBJ1-3 and V is TRBV4-3; TRBD1 agrees at 7 bases. Germline lookup yields CDR1 LGHNA and CDR2 YSLEER. With 4 bases clipped from V and 1 base from J, the junction kept 7 bases outside the gene matches. The CDR3 loop spans 16 amino acids. The CDR3, as DNA: TGCGCCAGCAGCCGATTACAGGGGCTTTCTGGAAACACCATATATTTT. Translated, it gives CASSRLQGLSGNTIYF.